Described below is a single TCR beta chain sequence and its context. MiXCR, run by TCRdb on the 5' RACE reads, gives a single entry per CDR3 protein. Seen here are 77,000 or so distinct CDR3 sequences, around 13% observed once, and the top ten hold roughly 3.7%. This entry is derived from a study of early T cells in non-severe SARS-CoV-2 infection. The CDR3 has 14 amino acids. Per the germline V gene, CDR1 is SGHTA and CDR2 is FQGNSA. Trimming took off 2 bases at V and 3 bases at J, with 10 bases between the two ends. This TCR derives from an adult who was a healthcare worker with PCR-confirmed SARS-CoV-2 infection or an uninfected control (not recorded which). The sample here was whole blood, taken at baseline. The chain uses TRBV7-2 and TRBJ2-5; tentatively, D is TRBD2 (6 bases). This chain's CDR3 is CASSLLTREETQYF. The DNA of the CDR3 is TGTGCCAGCAGCTTACTGACTAGAGAAGAGACCCAGTACTTC.